This TCR beta chain was captured by sequencing in a study of cytomegalovirus exposure and HLA in healthy donors. V shed 2 bases and J 4 bases; nucleotides not matched to a gene: 13. Germline CDR1 is MNHEY and CDR2 is SMNVEV (reference sequence). The CDR3 runs 17 residues. This clone occurred a few times. The PCR was carried out with 60 Vbeta primers and 13 Jbeta primers. Assay: immunoSEQ multiplex PCR; the TCRdb copy retains only in-frame clones and omits some. The sample holds tens of thousands of clones, less than 80% seen once. The chain carries TRBV27 and TRBJ1-1, with TRBD1 identical over 7 bases. What was sequenced was PBMCs. This clonotype originated in a man aged 30-40 years in good health and CMV-seronegative. The CDR3 DNA follows: TGTGCCAGCAGTTTAAGAGAGACAGGGATCGGTAGCACTGAAGCTTTCTTT. Translating it yields CASSLRETGIGSTEAFF.